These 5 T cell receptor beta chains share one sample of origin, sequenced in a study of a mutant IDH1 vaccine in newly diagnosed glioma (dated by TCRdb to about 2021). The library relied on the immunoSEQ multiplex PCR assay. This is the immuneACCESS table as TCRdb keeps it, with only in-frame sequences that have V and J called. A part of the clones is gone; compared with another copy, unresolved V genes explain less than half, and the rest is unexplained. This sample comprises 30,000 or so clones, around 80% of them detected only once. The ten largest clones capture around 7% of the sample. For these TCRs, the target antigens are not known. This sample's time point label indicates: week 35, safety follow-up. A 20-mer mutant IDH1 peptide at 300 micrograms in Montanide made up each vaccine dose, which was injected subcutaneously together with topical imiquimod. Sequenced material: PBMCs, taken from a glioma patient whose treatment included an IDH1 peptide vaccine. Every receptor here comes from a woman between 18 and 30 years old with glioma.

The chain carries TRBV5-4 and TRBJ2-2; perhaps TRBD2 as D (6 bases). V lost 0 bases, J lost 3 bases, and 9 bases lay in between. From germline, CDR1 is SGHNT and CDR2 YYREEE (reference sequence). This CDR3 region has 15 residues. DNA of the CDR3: TGTGCCAGCAGCTTGGTCGGGAGAGACACCGGGGAGCTGTTTTTT. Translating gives CASSLVGRDTGELFF. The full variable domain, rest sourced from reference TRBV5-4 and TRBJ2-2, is ETGVTQSPTHLIKTRGQQVTLRCSSQSGHNTVSWYQQALGQGPQFIFQYYREEENGRGNFPPRFSGLQFPNYSSELNVNALELDDSALYLCASSLVGRDTGELFFGEGSRLTVL.

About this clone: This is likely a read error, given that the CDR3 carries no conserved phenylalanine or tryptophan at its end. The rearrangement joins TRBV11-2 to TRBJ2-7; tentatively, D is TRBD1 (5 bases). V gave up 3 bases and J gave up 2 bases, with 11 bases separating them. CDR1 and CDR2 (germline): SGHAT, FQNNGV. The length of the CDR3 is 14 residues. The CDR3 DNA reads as TGTGCCAGCAGCTTTCCAGGGATGACCTACGAGCAGTACCTC. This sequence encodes CASSFPGMTYEQYL.

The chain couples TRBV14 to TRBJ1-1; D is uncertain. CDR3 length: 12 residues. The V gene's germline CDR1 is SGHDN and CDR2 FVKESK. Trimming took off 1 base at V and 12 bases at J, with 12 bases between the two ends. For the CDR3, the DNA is TGTGCCAGCAGCCAAGTACCCCGGGAGCCTTTCTTT. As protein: CASSQVPREPFF.

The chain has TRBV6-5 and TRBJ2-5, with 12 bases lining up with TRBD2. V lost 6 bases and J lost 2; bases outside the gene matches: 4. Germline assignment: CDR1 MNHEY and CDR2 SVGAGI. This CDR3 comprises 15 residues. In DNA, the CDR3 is TGTGCCAGCAGCCCCGGGACTAGCGGGCAAGAGACCCAGTACTTC. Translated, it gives CASSPGTSGQETQYF.

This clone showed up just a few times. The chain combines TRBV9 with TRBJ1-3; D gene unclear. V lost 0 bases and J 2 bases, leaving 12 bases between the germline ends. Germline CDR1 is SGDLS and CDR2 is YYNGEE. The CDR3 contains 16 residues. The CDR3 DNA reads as TGTGCCAGCAGCGTAGGCGGCGGTGGAACTGGAAACACCATATATTTT. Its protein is CASSVGGGGTGNTIYF.